These 19 T cell receptor beta chains were all obtained from the same sample, sequenced in a study of regulatory dendritic cells for organ transplantation. No cognate antigen is known for these TCRs. Produced via immunoSEQ multiplex PCR; TCRdb's table is partial and in-frame only. The table has around 4,000 clones, about 71% seen once; the top ten hold roughly 24%. Sorted T cells were CFSE-labeled and cultured less than 6 days with allogeneic regulatory or mature dendritic cells at 1:10. The material sequenced was memory CD8+ T cells from blood cultured with dendritic cells. Indicated subset: CD45RO+ memory T cells. The origin of the receptors is a human donor in good health.

The chain joins TRBV7-2 to TRBJ1-2; D perhaps matches TRBD1 (6 bases). V dropped 1 base and J dropped 0 bases, with 9 bases sitting between them. This CDR3 region has 15 residues. Germline values: CDR1 SGHTA, CDR2 FQGNSA. The CDR3 is CASSLGDTPNYGYTF. CDR3 DNA: TGTGCCAGCAGCTTAGGGGACACCCCTAACTATGGCTACACCTTC.

The chain joins TRBV10-3 to TRBJ2-3; D gene uncertain. V shed 3 bases and J shed 4 bases, with 8 bases lying between them. CDR3 length: 13 amino acids. CDR1 is ENHRY and CDR2 is SYGVKD in the germline V gene. In nucleotides, the CDR3 is TGTGCCATCAGTGAACTGAGAGCAGATACGCAGTATTTT. This encodes CAISELRADTQYF.

The genes are TRBV7-3 and TRBJ2-1; D could derive from TRBD1 or TRBD2 (5 bases each). CDR1 SGHTA and CDR2 FQGTGA come from the germline V gene. V was shortened by 5 bases and J by 10 bases, with 15 bases between the two germline ends. This CDR3 has 13 amino acids. CDR3 amino acids: CASSLARGREQFF. DNA of the CDR3: TGTGCCAGCAGCCTAGCCCGGGGACGCGAGCAGTTCTTC.

The table lists this clone with a few counts. The rearrangement uses TRBV7-8 and TRBJ2-3; unclear D gene. Germline values: CDR1 SGHVS, CDR2 FQNEAQ. V shed 5 bases and J shed 6 bases, with 18 bases lying between them. The CDR3 has 15 residues. CDR3 sequence: CASSLHYPNGDTQYF. The DNA of the CDR3 is TGTGCCAGCAGCCTTCACTACCCTAATGGGGATACGCAGTATTTT. Full variable domain (missing parts from reference TRBV7-8 and TRBJ2-3): GAGVSQSPRYKVAKRGQDVALRCDPISGHVSLFWYQQALGQGPEFLTYFQNEAQLDKSGLPSDRFFAERPEGSVSTLKIQRTQQEDSAVYLCASSLHYPNGDTQYFGPGTRLTVL.

The V and J genes are TRBV19 and TRBJ1-5, with TRBD1 matching over 9 bases. V shed 7 bases, J shed 0 bases, and the junction held 10 bases outside the gene matches. CDR1 LNHDA and CDR2 SQIVND come from the germline V gene (reference sequence). This CDR3 has 17 residues. The CDR3 DNA sequence: TGTGCCAGTACCTCGGGACAGGGACTTTATAGCAATCAGCCCCAGCATTTT. This gives the protein CASTSGQGLYSNQPQHF.

The gene calls are TRBV7-2 and TRBJ2-7; 7 bases line up with TRBD1. With V trimmed by 5 bases and J by 11 bases, 6 bases remained unmatched. This CDR3 is 11 amino acids long. Germline CDR1 is SGHTA and CDR2 is FQGNSA. CDR3 sequence reads: CASSRQGVKYF. The DNA for the CDR3 is TGTGCCAGCAGCCGTCAGGGGGTGAAGTACTTC.

This clone was seen a single time. The chain joins TRBV14 to TRBJ1-2; D call uncertain. Germline V gives CDR1 SGHDN, CDR2 FVKESK. The ends were cut back, 2 bases at V and 4 bases at J, with 14 bases in the middle. The CDR3 totals 15 residues. CDR3 sequence: CASSQREGPGYGYTF. The CDR3 nucleotides read TGTGCCAGCAGCCAACGCGAAGGACCTGGCTATGGCTACACCTTC. Complete variable domain (other parts from reference TRBV14 and TRBJ1-2): EAGVTQFPSHSVIEKGQTVTLRCDPISGHDNLYWYRRVMGKEIKFLLHFVKESKQDESGMPNNRFLAERTGGTYSTLKVQPAELEDSGVYFCASSQREGPGYGYTFGSGTRLTVV.

The gene calls are TRBV15 and TRBJ2-3; D is possibly TRBD1 (6 bases). Trimming removed 0 bases at V and 3 bases at J, with 19 bases between. This CDR3 spans 18 amino acids. Germline V gene data show CDR1 as LNHNV and CDR2 as YYDKDF (reference sequence). DNA for the CDR3: TGTGCCACCAGCAGAGATCGAACCAGGGCAGGGGCTACAGATACGCAGTATTTT. Translated, it gives CATSRDRTRAGATDTQYF. The full variable domain, its missing parts supplied by reference TRBV15 and TRBJ2-3, is DAMVIQNPRYQVTQFGKPVTLSCSQTLNHNVMYWYQQKSSQAPKLLFHYYDKDFNNEADTPDNFQSRRPNTSFCFLDIRSPGLGDTAMYLCATSRDRTRAGATDTQYFGPGTRLTVL.

This clone was counted a few times. The chain couples TRBV2 to TRBJ1-3; the D gene is possibly TRBD1 (5 bases). CDR1 and CDR2 (germline): SNHLY, FYNNEI. This CDR3 is 15 amino acids long. The ends were cut back, 9 bases at V and 0 bases at J, with 15 bases in the middle. The CDR3 loop reads CARERGLSSGNTIYF. The DNA for the CDR3 is TGTGCCAGAGAGAGGGGATTGAGCTCTGGAAACACCATATATTTT.

This chain links TRBV4-2 with TRBJ2-5, with D possibly being TRBD1 or TRBD2 (5 bases each). The DNA matches TRBJ2-7 better at its end, which makes the J call doubtful. The CDR3 contains 14 residues. CDR1 LGHNA and CDR2 YNFKEQ come from the germline V gene. CDR3 sequence (DNA): TGTGCCAGCAGCCCTTTAGGGGAGACCTACGAGCAGTACTTC. This sequence encodes CASSPLGETYEQYF.

This clone was counted once. V is TRBV19 and J is TRBJ2-1; tentative D call: TRBD1 (5 bases). This CDR3 spans 12 amino acids. The V and J ends lost 5 bases and 9 bases respectively, with 11 bases between them. From germline, CDR1 is LNHDA and CDR2 SQIVND (reference sequence). CDR3 nucleotide sequence: TGTGCCAGTAGTGCCGGACAAGCTGAGCAGTTCTTC. Translating gives CASSAGQAEQFF.

The chain is built from TRBV27 and TRBJ2-7; 7 positions agree with TRBD1. The germline gives CDR1 MNHEY, CDR2 SMNVEV (reference sequence). The CDR3 is 14 residues long. The V gene end was trimmed by 5 bases and the J gene end by 6 bases; junction bases not matched to a gene: 10. CDR3 protein: CASSPLLAGGEQYF. The CDR3 nucleotides read TGTGCCAGCAGTCCATTGCTGGCAGGGGGCGAGCAGTACTTC.

The chain recombines TRBV9 with TRBJ2-2, with a weak D call TRBD1 (5 bases). V was clipped by 3 bases and J by 1 base, with 10 bases between them. CDR1 is SGDLS, CDR2 YYNGEE, per germline. The CDR3 is 15 amino acids. CDR3 residues: CASSDRLLNTGELFF. As DNA, the CDR3 is TGTGCCAGCAGCGACAGGCTACTGAACACCGGGGAGCTGTTTTTT.

J is TRBJ2-5 and V is TRBV13; no reliable D call. Germline values: CDR1 PRHDT, CDR2 FYEKMQ (reference sequence). The length of the CDR3 is 13 residues. V lost 3 bases to trimming and J lost 4 bases, with 9 bases between them. CDR3 sequence: CASSFAYTETQYF. For the CDR3, the DNA is TGTGCCAGCAGCTTTGCCTATACAGAGACCCAGTACTTC.

The genes are TRBV4-2 and TRBJ2-3; D unresolved. V lost 1 base and J 2 bases, leaving 10 bases between the germline ends. Germline-derived CDR1 and CDR2 are LGHNA and YNFKEQ. The CDR3 extends over 15 amino acids. The CDR3 loop reads CASSQGHATTDTQYF. CDR3 DNA: TGTGCCAGCAGCCAAGGTCACGCTACCACAGATACGCAGTATTTT.

CDR3 protein: CAISDPTRGAGEQFF. CDR3 coding DNA: TGTGCCATCAGTGATCCGACTAGAGGGGCTGGTGAGCAGTTCTTC. The chain has TRBV10-3 and TRBJ2-1, with D perhaps matching TRBD2 (6 bases). Trimming pared 3 bases from V and 9 bases from J, leaving 18 bases between. Germline-derived CDR1 and CDR2 are ENHRY and SYGVKD. The CDR3 is made up of 15 amino acids.

The gene calls are TRBV7-4 and TRBJ1-2; weak D call: TRBD1 (6 bases). This CDR3 region has 13 residues. CDR1 is SGHVT and CDR2 is SQSDAQ in the germline V gene. The V end was cut by 6 bases, the J end by 5 bases, with 13 bases between. In nucleotides, the CDR3 is TGTGCCAGCAGTGTAAATCAGGGGTATGGCTACACCTTC. Translating gives CASSVNQGYGYTF.

The rearrangement links TRBV4-3 to TRBJ2-7; 8 bases fit TRBD1. The V gene end was trimmed by 1 base and the J gene end by 3 bases; junction bases not matched to a gene: 2. The CDR3 totals 14 residues. Germline V lookup: CDR1 LGHNA, CDR2 YSLEER. CDR3 sequence reads: CASSQAGGLYEQYF. The CDR3 DNA reads TGCGCCAGCAGCCAAGCAGGGGGCCTCTACGAGCAGTACTTC.

This clone showed up just a few times. The V call is TRBV7-9, the J call TRBJ2-7, with a weak D call TRBD1 (5 bases). This CDR3 spans 14 amino acids. Trimming stripped 5 bases from V and 5 bases from J, with 16 bases between. The V gene's germline CDR1 is SEHNR and CDR2 FQNEAQ (reference sequence). The CDR3 DNA sequence: TGTGCCAGCAGCCCAAGAAGGCAGGGAAACGAGCAGTACTTC. Residues: CASSPRRQGNEQYF.